This TCR beta chain was found in a study of blood T cell repertoires in COVID-19. CDR1 SNHLY and CDR2 FYNNEI come from the germline V gene. The CDR3 loop spans 16 amino acids. The V gene lost 7 bases and the J gene lost 2 bases, with 21 bases spanning the gap. Sequenced by immunoSEQ multiplex PCR; TCRdb stores in-frame clones only, minus some. Of tens of thousands of clones in the sample, 65% to 85% are singletons; the top ten hold around 4%. The specimen sequenced was peripheral blood. The receptor's source is a woman aged 55 to 70 with acute or convalescent COVID-19. This chain links TRBV2 with TRBJ2-7; a weak D match, TRBD2 (5 bases). CDR3 region: CASTPRPLATAYEQYF. For the CDR3, the DNA is TGTGCCAGCACCCCCCGCCCCCTAGCTACTGCCTACGAGCAGTACTTC. The variable domain in full, with the rest retrieved from reference TRBV2 and TRBJ2-7, is EPEVTQTPSHQVTQMGQEVILRCVPISNHLYFYWYRQILGQKVEFLVSFYNNEISEKSEIFDDQFSVERPDGSNFTLKIRSTKLEDSAMYFCASTPRPLATAYEQYFGPGTRLTVT.